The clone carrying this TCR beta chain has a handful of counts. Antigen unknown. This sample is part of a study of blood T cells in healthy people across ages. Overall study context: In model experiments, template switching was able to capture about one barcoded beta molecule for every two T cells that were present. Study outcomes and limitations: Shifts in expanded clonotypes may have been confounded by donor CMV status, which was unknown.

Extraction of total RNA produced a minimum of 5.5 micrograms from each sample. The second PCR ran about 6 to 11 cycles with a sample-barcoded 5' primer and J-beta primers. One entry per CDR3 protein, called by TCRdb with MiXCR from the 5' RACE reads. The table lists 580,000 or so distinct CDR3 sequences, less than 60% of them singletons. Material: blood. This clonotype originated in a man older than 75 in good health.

The CDR3 region is CSVRSGENEKLFF. CDR3 DNA sequence: TGCAGCGTTCGCTCAGGGGAAAATGAAAAACTGTTTTTT. The rearrangement uses TRBV29-1 and TRBJ1-4; D may be TRBD1 (6 bases). V lost 5 bases to trimming and J lost 5 bases, with 12 bases between them. The length of the CDR3 is 13 residues. Germline values: CDR1 SQVTM, CDR2 ANQGSEA. The variable domain in full, completed from reference TRBV29-1 and TRBJ1-4, reads SAVISQKPSRDICQRGTSLTIQCQVDSQVTMMFWYRQQPGQSLTLIATANQGSEATYESGFVIDKFPISRPNLTFSTLTVSNMSPEDSSIYLCSVRSGENEKLFFGSGTQLSVL.